This paragraph reports one T cell receptor beta chain. Germline assignment: CDR1 MNHEY and CDR2 SVGAGI. This CDR3 is 13 amino acids long. V was cut by 6 bases and J by 8 bases, with 13 bases left in between. These data originate in a study of control samples from healthy donors and cancer patients. Clones were sequenced by immunoSEQ multiplex PCR, and TCRdb holds only the in-frame ones, with some missing. The sample lists more than 75,000 clones, 84% occurring once. The gene calls are TRBV6-5 and TRBJ1-4; D is unclear. Sequencing was performed on PBMCs. This TCR derives from a man between 65 and 85 years old with lung cancer. Written as DNA, the CDR3 is TGTGCCAGCAGCTTAAACTCCCGGGAAAAACTGTTTTTT. It encodes CASSLNSREKLFF.